This T cell receptor (beta chain) was documented in a study of T cell responses to AZD1222 COVID-19 vaccine (dated by TCRdb to the early 2020s). Turning to the overall study: AZD1222 recipients whose second dose came at about 4 weeks and those whose second dose came at about 12 weeks were combined into one group, since spike-specific TCR depth and breadth did not differ between the two schedules. A total of 230 to 250 trial participants underwent TCR sequencing, of whom 200 to 220 received two doses of AZD1222 and about 25 received two doses of the MenACWY control vaccine. Enrollment into the trials was organized by age into subgroups of 18-55, 56-69 and 70-plus years, and those subgroups contained roughly 150, 30 and 60 TCR-sequenced participants, respectively.

V was cut back by 4 bases and J by 3 bases, leaving a gap of 11 bases between them. CDR3 length: 14 amino acids, cysteine to phenylalanine. Of all the DNA, just the CDR3 is kept, 42 bases in frame from base 1. As encoded in the germline V gene, CDR1 is SGHAT while CDR2 is FQNNGV. The CDR3 regions of human TCRbeta chains were analyzed by immunosequencing. Concerning the study's data processing: Repertoire TCRs were matched against a reference library of SARS-CoV-2-specific TCRs generated with the MIRA antigen-specificity platform. Breadth was defined as the fraction of unique TCRs that were SARS-CoV-2-associated, and depth was defined as the fraction of total T cells that were SARS-CoV-2-associated. Using the MIRA data, each spike-specific TCR was assigned both to the spike region to which the TCR was reactive and to a CD4 or CD8 class. Log10-transformed breadth and depth values were compared by one-way ANOVA with Sidak's multiple comparisons tests. Entries here come from immuneACCESS through TCRdb and include only in-frame sequences with V and J called. Some clones fail to appear in such tables; in the studies checked, an unresolved V gene covers under half of the shortfall, and the cause of the remainder is unknown. The V and J calls and clone size were taken over from that table, and D and trimming were inferred from the DNA. This sample holds over 150,000 clones; 90% were observed only once. The top ten constitute about 2.8% of the sample.

Broader findings and caveats from the paper: Epitopes outside the regions mutated in the B.1.351 and B.1.1.7 variants were reportedly recognized by nearly half of the unique spike-specific TCRs. Because no samples from the day 14 peak response were available, repertoires could be characterized only after the peak T cell response. The vaccine-associated CD4 TCRs covered the entire spike protein, and the dominant responses fell in regions 160-218 and 743-854. Conclusions about previously exposed vaccinees are limited because only five or six AZD1222 recipients were SARS-CoV-2 seropositive at baseline. The 56-69-year group was small, and its depth increase did not reach significance, likely because of low power. Most participants were white British and females outnumbered males, and the authors suggested that clonal diversity may have been underestimated. A significant rise in spike-specific TCR breadth and depth was observed after two AZD1222 doses relative to day 0 and relative to MenACWY recipients.

The time point label for this specimen denotes: baseline before first vaccination. Vaccinee samples were obtained from the UK trials COV001 and COV002, which included a single-blind randomized controlled phase 2/3 trial of AZD1222 (ChAdOx1 nCoV-19) in healthy adults. For TCRbeta chain sequencing, PBMC samples from trial participants were taken at day 0 and at day 28 after the second dose. A remark on this clone: The target of this receptor is not known. There are no base qualities to consult, and no much larger clone falls within one base.

Source: peripheral blood, taken on day 0 of AZD1222 vaccination. The origin of this receptor is an adult in good health. This chain is built from TRBV11-2 and TRBJ2-3; perhaps TRBD2 is the D gene, with 6 bases matching. The bases read TGTGCCAGCAGCTCGGGACTGGGGACAGATACGCAGTATTTT. The translation is CASSSGLGTDTQYF.